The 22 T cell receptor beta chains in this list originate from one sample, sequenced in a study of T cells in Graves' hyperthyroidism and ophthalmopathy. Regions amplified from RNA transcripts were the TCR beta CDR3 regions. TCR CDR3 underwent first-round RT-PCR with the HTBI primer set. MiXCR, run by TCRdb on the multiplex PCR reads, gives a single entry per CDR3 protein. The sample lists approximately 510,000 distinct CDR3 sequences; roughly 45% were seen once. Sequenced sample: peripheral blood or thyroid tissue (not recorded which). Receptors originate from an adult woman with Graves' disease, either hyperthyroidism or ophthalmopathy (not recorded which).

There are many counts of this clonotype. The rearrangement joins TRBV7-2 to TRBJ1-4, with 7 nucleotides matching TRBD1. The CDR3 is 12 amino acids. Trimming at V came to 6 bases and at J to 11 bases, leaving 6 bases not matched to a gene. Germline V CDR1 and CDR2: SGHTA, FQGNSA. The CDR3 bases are TGTGCCAGCAGTTCAGACAGGGAGAAACTGTTTTTT. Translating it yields CASSSDREKLFF.

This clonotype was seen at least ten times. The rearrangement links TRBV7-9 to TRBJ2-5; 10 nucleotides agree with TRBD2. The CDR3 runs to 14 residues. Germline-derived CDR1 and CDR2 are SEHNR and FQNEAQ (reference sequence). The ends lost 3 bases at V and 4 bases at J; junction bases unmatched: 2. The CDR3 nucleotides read TGTGCCAGCAGCTTCTTAGCGGGAGGAGAGACCCAGTACTTC. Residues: CASSFLAGGETQYF.

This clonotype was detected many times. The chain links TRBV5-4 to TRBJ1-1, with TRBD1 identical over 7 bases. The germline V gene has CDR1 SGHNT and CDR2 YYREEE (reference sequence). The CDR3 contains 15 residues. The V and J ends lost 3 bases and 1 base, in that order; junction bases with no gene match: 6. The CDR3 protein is CASSYRQGGNTEAFF. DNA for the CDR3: TGTGCCAGCAGCTACCGACAGGGTGGGAACACTGAAGCTTTCTTT. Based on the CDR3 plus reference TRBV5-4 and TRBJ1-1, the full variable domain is ETGVTQSPTHLIKTRGQQVTLRCSSQSGHNTVSWYQQALGQGPQFIFQYYREEENGRGNFPPRFSGLQFPNYSSELNVNALELDDSALYLCASSYRQGGNTEAFFGQGTRLTVV.

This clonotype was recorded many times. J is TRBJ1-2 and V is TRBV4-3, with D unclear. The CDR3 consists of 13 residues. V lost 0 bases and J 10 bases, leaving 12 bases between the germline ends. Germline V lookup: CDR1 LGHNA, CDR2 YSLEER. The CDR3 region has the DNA TGCGCCAGCAGCCAAGATCGGTTAAGTGTCTACACCTTC. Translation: CASSQDRLSVYTF.

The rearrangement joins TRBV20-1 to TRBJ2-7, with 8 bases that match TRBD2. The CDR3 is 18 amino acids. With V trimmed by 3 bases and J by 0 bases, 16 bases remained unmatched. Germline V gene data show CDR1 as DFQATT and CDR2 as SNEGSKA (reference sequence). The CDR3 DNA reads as TGCAGTGCTAGGTATTCTCTCCTAGCGGGTCCTAGCTCCTACGAGCAGTACTTC. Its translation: CSARYSLLAGPSSYEQYF.

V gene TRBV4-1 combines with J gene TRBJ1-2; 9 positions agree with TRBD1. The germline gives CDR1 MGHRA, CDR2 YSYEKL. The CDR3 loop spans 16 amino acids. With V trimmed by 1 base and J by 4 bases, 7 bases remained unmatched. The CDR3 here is CASSQGPGTGFYGYTF. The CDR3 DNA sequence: TGCGCCAGCAGCCAAGGTCCCGGGACAGGGTTCTATGGCTACACCTTC.

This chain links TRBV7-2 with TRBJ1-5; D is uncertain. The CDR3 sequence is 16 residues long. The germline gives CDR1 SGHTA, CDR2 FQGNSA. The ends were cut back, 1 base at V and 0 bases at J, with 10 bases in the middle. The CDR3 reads CASSLGAAYSNQPQHF. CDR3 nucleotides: TGTGCCAGCAGCTTAGGGGCAGCTTATAGCAATCAGCCCCAGCATTTT.

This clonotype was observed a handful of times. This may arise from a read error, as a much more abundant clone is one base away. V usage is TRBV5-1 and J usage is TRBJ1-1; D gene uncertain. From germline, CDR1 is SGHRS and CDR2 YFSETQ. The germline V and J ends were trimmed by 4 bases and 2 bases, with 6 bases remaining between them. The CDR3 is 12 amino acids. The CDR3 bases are TGCGCCAGCAGCGAACCTAACACTGAAGCTTTCTTT. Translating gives CASSEPNTEAFF.

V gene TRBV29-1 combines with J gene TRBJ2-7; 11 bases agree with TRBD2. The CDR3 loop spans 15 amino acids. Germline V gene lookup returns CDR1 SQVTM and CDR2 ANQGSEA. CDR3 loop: CSARSGTSGTYEQYF. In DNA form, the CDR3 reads TGCAGTGCTAGATCCGGGACTAGCGGAACCTACGAGCAGTACTTC.

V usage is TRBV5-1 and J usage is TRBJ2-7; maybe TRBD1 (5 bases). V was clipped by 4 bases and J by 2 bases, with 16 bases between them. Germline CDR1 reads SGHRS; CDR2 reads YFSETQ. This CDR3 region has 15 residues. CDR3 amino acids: CASSLGLAKPYEQYF. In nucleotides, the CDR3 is TGCGCCAGCAGCCTGGGGCTCGCGAAACCCTACGAGCAGTACTTC.

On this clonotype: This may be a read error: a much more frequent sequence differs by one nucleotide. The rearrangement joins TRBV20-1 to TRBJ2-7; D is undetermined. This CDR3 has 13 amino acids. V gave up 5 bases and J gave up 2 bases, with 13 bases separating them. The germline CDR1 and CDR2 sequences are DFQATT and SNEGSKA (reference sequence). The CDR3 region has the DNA TGCAGTGCTCCTCAACTAACTGCCTACGAGCAGTACTTC. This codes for CSAPQLTAYEQYF.

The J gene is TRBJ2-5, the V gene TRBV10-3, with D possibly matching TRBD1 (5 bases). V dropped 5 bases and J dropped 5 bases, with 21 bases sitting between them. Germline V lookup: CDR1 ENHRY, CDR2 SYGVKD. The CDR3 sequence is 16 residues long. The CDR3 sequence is CAISLMGIWGEETQYF. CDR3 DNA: TGTGCCATCAGTTTAATGGGTATTTGGGGCGAGGAGACCCAGTACTTC.

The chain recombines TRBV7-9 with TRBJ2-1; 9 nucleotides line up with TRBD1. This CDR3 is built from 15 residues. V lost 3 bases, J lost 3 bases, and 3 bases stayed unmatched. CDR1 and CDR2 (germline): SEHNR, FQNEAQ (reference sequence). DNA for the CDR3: TGTGCCAGCAGCTTTGGGACAGGGTACTACAATGAGCAGTTCTTC. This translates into CASSFGTGYYNEQFF.

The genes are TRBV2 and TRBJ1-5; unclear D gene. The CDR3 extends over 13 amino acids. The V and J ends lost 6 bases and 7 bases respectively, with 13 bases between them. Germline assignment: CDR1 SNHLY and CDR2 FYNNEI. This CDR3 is CASRGSDGQPQHF. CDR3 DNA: TGTGCCAGCAGAGGATCAGACGGGCAGCCCCAGCATTTT.

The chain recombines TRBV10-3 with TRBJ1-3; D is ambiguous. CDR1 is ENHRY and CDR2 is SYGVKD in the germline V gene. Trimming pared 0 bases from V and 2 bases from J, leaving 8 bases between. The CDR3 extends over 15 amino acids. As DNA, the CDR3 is TGTGCCATCAGTGAGTCTAACAGTCCTGGAAACACCATATATTTT. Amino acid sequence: CAISESNSPGNTIYF.

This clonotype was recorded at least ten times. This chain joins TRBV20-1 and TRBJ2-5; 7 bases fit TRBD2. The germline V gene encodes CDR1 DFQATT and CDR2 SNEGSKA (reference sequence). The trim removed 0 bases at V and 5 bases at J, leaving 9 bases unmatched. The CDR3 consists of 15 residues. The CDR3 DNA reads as TGCAGTGCTAGAGATCGTTCGCGGGGAGGGGAGACCCAGTACTTC. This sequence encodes CSARDRSRGGETQYF.

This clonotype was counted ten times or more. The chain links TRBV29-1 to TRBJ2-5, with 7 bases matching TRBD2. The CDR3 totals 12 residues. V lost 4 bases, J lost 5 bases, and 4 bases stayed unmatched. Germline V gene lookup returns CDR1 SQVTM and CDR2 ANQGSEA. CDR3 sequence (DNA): TGCAGCGTTGCGAACGGGGGGGAGACCCAGTACTTC. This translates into CSVANGGETQYF.

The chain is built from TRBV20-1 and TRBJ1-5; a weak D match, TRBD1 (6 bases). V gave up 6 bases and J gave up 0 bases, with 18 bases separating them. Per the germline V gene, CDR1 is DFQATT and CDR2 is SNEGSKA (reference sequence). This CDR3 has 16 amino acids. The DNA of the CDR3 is TGCAGTGCCCGCCTTCGGGACACCTATAGCAATCAGCCCCAGCATTTT. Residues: CSARLRDTYSNQPQHF.

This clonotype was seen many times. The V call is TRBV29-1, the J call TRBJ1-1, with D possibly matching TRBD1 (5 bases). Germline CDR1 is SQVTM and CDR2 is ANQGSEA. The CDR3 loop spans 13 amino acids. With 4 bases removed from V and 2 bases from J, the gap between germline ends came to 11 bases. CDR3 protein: CSVAPGINTEAFF. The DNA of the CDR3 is TGCAGCGTTGCCCCAGGGATCAACACTGAAGCTTTCTTT.

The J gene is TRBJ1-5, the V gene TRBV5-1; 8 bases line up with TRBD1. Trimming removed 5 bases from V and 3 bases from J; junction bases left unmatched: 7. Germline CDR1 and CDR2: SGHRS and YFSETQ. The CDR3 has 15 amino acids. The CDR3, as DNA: TGCGCCAGCAGGGCTGGGACAGGACTCAATCAGCCCCAGCATTTT. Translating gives CASRAGTGLNQPQHF.

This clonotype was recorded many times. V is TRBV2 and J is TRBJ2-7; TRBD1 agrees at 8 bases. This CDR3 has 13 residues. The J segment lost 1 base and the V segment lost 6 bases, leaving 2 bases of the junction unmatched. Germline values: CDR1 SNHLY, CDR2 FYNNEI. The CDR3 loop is CASRDRVSYEQYF. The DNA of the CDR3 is TGTGCCAGCAGGGACAGGGTTTCCTACGAGCAGTACTTC.

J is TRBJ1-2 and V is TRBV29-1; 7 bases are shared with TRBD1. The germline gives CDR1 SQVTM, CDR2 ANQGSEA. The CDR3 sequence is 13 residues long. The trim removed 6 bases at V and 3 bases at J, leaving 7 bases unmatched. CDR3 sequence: CSVRRQGDYGYTF. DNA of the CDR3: TGCAGCGTGCGGCGGCAGGGGGACTATGGCTACACCTTC.